The text below deals with one TCR beta chain. Its matching antigen is unknown. The data were obtained in a study of cytomegalovirus exposure and HLA in healthy donors. PCR used 60 Vbeta primers and 13 Jbeta primers. Clones were read by immunoSEQ multiplex PCR, and TCRdb kept only the in-frame ones, dropping some. This table has some 270,000 clones, 75% to 90% appearing once. Regarding the study as a whole: An assumption of roughly uniform sequencing depth across donors underlay the presence/absence analyses. The study designated 164 TCR beta chains cytomegalovirus-associated. By a later analysis, the bulk of CMV-associated TCR beta chains appeared HLA-restricted.

CDR3 length: 12 amino acids. Trimming left V 4 bases short and J 7 bases short, with 13 bases between. Looked up from germline, CDR1 is SQVTM and CDR2 is ANQGSEA. This sequence was found in a girl aged 2 to 9 in good health and CMV-seronegative. The sequenced material came from PBMCs. The gene calls are TRBV29-1 and TRBJ1-1; D may be TRBD1 (5 bases). The CDR3 nucleotides read TGCAGCGTTGTGGGACCCGGGAGTGAAGCTTTCTTT. Translating it yields CSVVGPGSEAFF.